These T cell receptor beta chains were read from a single sample in a study of blood T cell repertoires in COVID-19. Measured with immunoSEQ multiplex PCR; TCRdb has only the in-frame clones, and not every one. The sample includes about 350,000 clones, about 90% of them seen just once. Sequenced input: PBMCs or T cells enriched from blood (not recorded which). The receptor set was obtained from a woman in her 30s who had recovered from COVID-19. Both conserved end residues are part of each CDR3. A D gene is named only where the DNA matches it firmly. Clone size is not always given. Where it is, it says once, few, many or a class for expanded clones.

len: 15
v_gene: TRBV29-1
abundance: .
d_gene: .
j_gene: TRBJ2-7
CDR3aa: CSVAPQSLAFSEQYF
CDR3nt: TGCAGCGTTGCCCCCCAATCGCTCGCCTTCAGCGAGCAGTACTTC

len: 16
v_gene: TRBV7-9
abundance: .
d_gene: .
j_gene: TRBJ2-1
CDR3aa: CASSLMGHRSGDEQFF
CDR3nt: TGTGCCAGCAGCTTAATGGGACACCGCTCAGGGGATGAGCAGTTCTTC

len: 13
v_gene: TRBV29-1
abundance: .
d_gene: TRBD1
j_gene: TRBJ1-1
CDR3aa: CSTETGTRTEAFF
CDR3nt: TGCAGCACGGAGACAGGGACTCGCACTGAAGCTTTCTTT

len: 14
v_gene: TRBV6-5
abundance: .
d_gene: TRBD1
j_gene: TRBJ1-1
CDR3aa: CASIKTGLSTEAFF
CDR3nt: TGTGCCAGCATTAAGACAGGGTTATCCACTGAAGCTTTCTTT

len: 14
v_gene: TRBV27
abundance: .
d_gene: .
j_gene: TRBJ2-7
CDR3aa: CASRGAGYSYEQYF
CDR3nt: TGTGCCAGCAGGGGCGCAGGATATTCTTACGAGCAGTACTTC

len: 14
v_gene: TRBV2
abundance: few
d_gene: .
j_gene: TRBJ1-2
CDR3aa: CASSEKRQGHGYTF
CDR3nt: TGTGCCAGCAGTGAAAAAAGGCAGGGCCATGGCTACACCTTC

len: 12
v_gene: TRBV28
abundance: .
d_gene: .
j_gene: TRBJ2-7
CDR3aa: CASRREYYEQYF
CDR3nt: TGTGCCAGCAGACGAGAGTACTACGAGCAGTACTTC

len: 14
v_gene: TRBV5-4
abundance: .
d_gene: .
j_gene: TRBJ1-1
CDR3aa: CASSLRGGNTEAFF
CDR3nt: TGTGCCAGCAGCTTAAGAGGCGGGAACACTGAAGCTTTCTTT

len: 15
v_gene: TRBV14
abundance: .
d_gene: TRBD1
j_gene: TRBJ1-4
CDR3aa: CASSTRTGGGEKLFF
CDR3nt: TGTGCCAGCAGCACCCGGACAGGGGGAGGTGAAAAACTGTTTTTT

len: 16
v_gene: TRBV28
abundance: .
d_gene: TRBD1
j_gene: TRBJ1-6
CDR3aa: CASRESGTGFNSPLHF
CDR3nt: TGTGCCAGCAGAGAATCCGGGACAGGGTTTAATTCACCCCTCCACTTT

len: 16
v_gene: TRBV7-2
abundance: .
d_gene: TRBD1
j_gene: TRBJ1-2
CDR3aa: CASSFGPGQAEYGYTF
CDR3nt: TGTGCCAGCAGCTTCGGCCCGGGACAGGCTGAATATGGCTACACCTTC

len: 15
v_gene: TRBV27
abundance: once
d_gene: .
j_gene: TRBJ1-1
CDR3aa: CASSLSAGASTEAFF
CDR3nt: TGTGCCAGCAGTTTATCAGCTGGGGCGTCCACTGAAGCTTTCTTT

len: 15
v_gene: TRBV2
abundance: .
d_gene: TRBD1
j_gene: TRBJ2-7
CDR3aa: CASSVTGTGIYEQYF
CDR3nt: TGTGCCAGCAGCGTCACCGGGACAGGCATCTACGAGCAGTACTTC

len: 13
v_gene: TRBV3-1/TRBV3-2
abundance: .
d_gene: .
j_gene: TRBJ2-1
CDR3aa: CASSQERGTPQFF
CDR3nt: TGTGCCAGCAGCCAAGAGAGAGGTACACCCCAGTTCTTC

len: 16
v_gene: TRBV7-2
abundance: .
d_gene: TRBD1
j_gene: TRBJ1-2
CDR3aa: CASSLGGQGALYGYTF
CDR3nt: TGTGCCAGCAGCTTAGGGGGACAGGGGGCGCTTTATGGCTACACCTTC

len: 15
v_gene: TRBV9
abundance: .
d_gene: TRBD1
j_gene: TRBJ1-4
CDR3aa: CASSVRQGQSEKLFF
CDR3nt: TGTGCCAGCAGCGTCAGACAGGGGCAGTCTGAAAAACTGTTTTTT

len: 15
v_gene: TRBV28
abundance: .
d_gene: TRBD1
j_gene: TRBJ1-1
CDR3aa: CASSSTGGMNTEAFF
CDR3nt: TGTGCCAGCAGTTCTACAGGGGGCATGAACACTGAAGCTTTCTTT

len: 14
v_gene: TRBV5-1
abundance: .
d_gene: .
j_gene: TRBJ1-2
CDR3aa: CASSLDGANYGYTF
CDR3nt: TGCGCCAGCAGCTTGGATGGGGCGAACTATGGCTACACCTTC

len: 13
v_gene: TRBV5-5
abundance: once
d_gene: .
j_gene: TRBJ1-6
CDR3aa: CASSLGRNSPLHF
CDR3nt: TGTGCCAGCAGCTTGGGTAGAAATTCACCCCTCCACTTT

len: 14
v_gene: TRBV7-8
abundance: .
d_gene: .
j_gene: TRBJ1-2
CDR3aa: CASSPNPEGTSISF
CDR3nt: TGTGCCAGCAGCCCTAACCCGGAGGGAACCTCTATATCCTTC

len: 15
v_gene: TRBV7-3
abundance: .
d_gene: TRBD2
j_gene: TRBJ2-5
CDR3aa: CASSFGAGAGETQYF
CDR3nt: TGTGCCAGCAGCTTTGGAGCGGGGGCAGGAGAGACCCAGTACTTC

len: 15
v_gene: TRBV6-5
abundance: .
d_gene: .
j_gene: TRBJ2-1
CDR3aa: CASSYSLGTVNEQFF
CDR3nt: TGTGCCAGCAGTTACTCCCTTGGGACTGTGAATGAGCAGTTCTTC

len: 14
v_gene: TRBV2
abundance: few
d_gene: TRBD1
j_gene: TRBJ2-7
CDR3aa: CASSGTGRSYEQYF
CDR3nt: TGTGCCAGCAGCGGGACAGGGCGCTCCTACGAGCAGTACTTC

len: 16
v_gene: TRBV28
abundance: .
d_gene: TRBD2
j_gene: TRBJ2-3
CDR3aa: CASSILAGGFVDTQYF
CDR3nt: TGTGCCAGCAGTATATTAGCGGGAGGCTTTGTAGATACGCAGTATTTT

len: 14
v_gene: TRBV11-1
abundance: .
d_gene: TRBD1
j_gene: TRBJ2-7
CDR3aa: CASSSGQGPYEQYF
CDR3nt: TGTGCCAGCAGCTCCGGACAGGGACCCTACGAGCAGTACTTC

len: 16
v_gene: TRBV7-9
abundance: .
d_gene: TRBD2
j_gene: TRBJ2-1
CDR3aa: CASTPAGSGNMDEQFF
CDR3nt: TGTGCCAGCACCCCCGCGGGTAGCGGGAATATGGATGAGCAGTTCTTC

len: 14
v_gene: TRBV2
abundance: .
d_gene: .
j_gene: TRBJ1-4
CDR3aa: CASSEDRGMSKLFF
CDR3nt: TGTGCCAGCAGTGAGGATAGAGGGATGAGTAAACTGTTTTTT

len: 15
v_gene: TRBV18
abundance: .
d_gene: .
j_gene: TRBJ1-2
CDR3aa: CASSPPNTGDYGYTF
CDR3nt: TGTGCCAGCTCACCACCGAACACAGGAGACTATGGCTACACCTTC

len: 19
v_gene: TRBV4-2
abundance: .
d_gene: TRBD1
j_gene: TRBJ1-6
CDR3aa: CASSQDHGTVSSYNSPLHF
CDR3nt: TGTGCCAGCAGCCAAGATCACGGGACAGTGAGCTCCTATAATTCACCCCTCCACTTT